The 3 T cell receptor beta chains given below trace back to one sample, sequenced in a study of post-analysis software for immune sequencing data. Whole-study results and caveats: When patients were compared with controls, 4 or 5 TRBV segments were more frequent, TRBV5-6, TRBV5-1 and TRBV20-1 among them.

Built from TCR beta cDNA, the libraries had unique molecular identifiers in them. TCRdb used MiXCR to reprocess the PCR reads, holding one entry per CDR3 protein. Of hundreds of thousands of distinct CDR3 sequences listed, around 60% were seen once; the top ten hold approximately 10%. For these receptors, no antigen is known. The material sequenced was blood. The receptor source for this set is a girl aged 2 to 10 with multiple sclerosis.

The chain recombines TRBV4-3 with TRBJ2-1; 12 positions match TRBD2. The CDR3 extends over 15 amino acids. Germline V gives CDR1 LGHNA, CDR2 YSLEER. J was trimmed by 9 bases and V by 2 bases; bases with no gene match: 5. The CDR3 DNA follows: TGCGCCAGCAGCCAACTAGCGGGGGGGCCCGGTGAGCAGTTCTTC. Encoded protein: CASSQLAGGPGEQFF.

This clonotype has just a few counts. This sequence joins TRBV12-3 or TRBV12-4 and TRBJ1-2, with D unclear. V lost 5 bases, J lost 6 bases, and 16 bases lay in between. CDR3 size: 14 residues. DNA for the CDR3: TGTGCCAGCAGTACCTCGGACCGATTGGATGGCTACACCTTC. As protein: CASSTSDRLDGYTF.

In this sample, this clonotype turned up a few times. This sequence joins TRBV30 and TRBJ2-1; 9 bases align to TRBD2. The V and J ends lost 5 bases and 3 bases, in that order; junction bases with no gene match: 2. CDR3 length: 13 amino acids. Germline assignment: CDR1 GTSNPN and CDR2 SVGIG (reference sequence). The CDR3, as DNA: TGTGCCTGGGGACTAGCGCGCTACAATGAGCAGTTCTTC. It is translated as CAWGLARYNEQFF.